Below, one T cell receptor beta chain is given with its context. The sample comes from a study of blood T cell repertoires in COVID-19. Study-level information: Whether acute or convalescent, the COVID-19 samples came from the United States, Italy and Spain. PBMCs, B-cell-depleted T cells, or T cells provided the cDNA or gDNA that made up the material.

Authors' processing steps: Estimation of nucleated cell counts relied on the amplification of reference gene primers. The table came from immunoSEQ multiplex PCR; TCRdb's copy has only in-frame clones and leaves some out. The DNA gave D and trimming, while V, J and clone size come from that table. Counted here are fewer than 250,000 clones, 80% to 95% occurring once; the ten biggest clones make up 0.75% to 1%. This CDR3 is built from 15 residues. The germline V gene encodes CDR1 KGHSH and CDR2 LQKENI. Unmatched junction bases numbered 6, after V lost 3 bases and J lost 5 bases. Followed over time, Seattle patients had been enrolled while infection was active.

The sequencing sample was made of peripheral blood. The clonotype was recovered from a man aged 55-75 years with COVID-19, enrolled during active disease. The chain has TRBV18 and TRBJ1-4, with TRBD1 matching over 7 bases. The CDR3 DNA reads TGTGCCAGCTCACCCGACAGGGCTCCCAATGAAAAACTGTTTTTT. Its protein product is CASSPDRAPNEKLFF.